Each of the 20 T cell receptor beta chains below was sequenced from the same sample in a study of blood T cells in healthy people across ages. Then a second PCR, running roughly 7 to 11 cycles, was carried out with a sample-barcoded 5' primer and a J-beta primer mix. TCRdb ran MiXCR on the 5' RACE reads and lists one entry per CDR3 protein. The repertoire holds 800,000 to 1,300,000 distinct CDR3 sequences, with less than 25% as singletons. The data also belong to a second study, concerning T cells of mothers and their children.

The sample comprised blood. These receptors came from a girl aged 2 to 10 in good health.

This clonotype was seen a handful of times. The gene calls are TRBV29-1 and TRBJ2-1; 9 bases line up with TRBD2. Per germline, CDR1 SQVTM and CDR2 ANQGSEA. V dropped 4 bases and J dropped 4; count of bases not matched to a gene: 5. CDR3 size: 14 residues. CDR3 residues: CSVVASGTYNEQFF. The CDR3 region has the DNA TGCAGCGTTGTAGCTAGCGGGACTTACAATGAGCAGTTCTTC.

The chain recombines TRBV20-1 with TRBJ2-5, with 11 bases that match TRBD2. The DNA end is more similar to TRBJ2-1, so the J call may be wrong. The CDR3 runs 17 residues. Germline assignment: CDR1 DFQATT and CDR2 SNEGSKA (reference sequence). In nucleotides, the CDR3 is TGCAGTGCTAGAGTCGGTAGCGGGGGGGCAGTCTACAATGAGCAGTTCTTC. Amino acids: CSARVGSGGAVYNEQFF.

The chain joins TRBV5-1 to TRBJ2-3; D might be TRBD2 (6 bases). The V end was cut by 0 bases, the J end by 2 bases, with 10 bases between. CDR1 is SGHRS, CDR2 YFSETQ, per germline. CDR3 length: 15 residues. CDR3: CASSLASGDTDTQYF. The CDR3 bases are TGCGCCAGCAGCTTGGCTTCGGGGGACACAGATACGCAGTATTTT.

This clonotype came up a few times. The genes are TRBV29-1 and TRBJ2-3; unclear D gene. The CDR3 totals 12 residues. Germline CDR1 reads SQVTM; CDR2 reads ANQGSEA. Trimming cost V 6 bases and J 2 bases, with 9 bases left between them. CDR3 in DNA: TGCAGCGTATCCGAACACACAGATACGCAGTATTTT. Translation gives CSVSEHTDTQYF.

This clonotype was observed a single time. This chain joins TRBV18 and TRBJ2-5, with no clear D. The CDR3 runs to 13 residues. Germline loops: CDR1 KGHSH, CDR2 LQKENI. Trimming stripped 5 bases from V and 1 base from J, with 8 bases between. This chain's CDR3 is CASSGESQETQYF. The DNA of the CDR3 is TGTGCCAGCTCAGGGGAAAGCCAAGAGACCCAGTACTTC.

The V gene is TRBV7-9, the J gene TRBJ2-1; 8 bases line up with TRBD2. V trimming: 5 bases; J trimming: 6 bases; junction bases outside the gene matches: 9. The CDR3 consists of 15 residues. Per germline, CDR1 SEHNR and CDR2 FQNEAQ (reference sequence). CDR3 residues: CASSPSGSVGNEQFF. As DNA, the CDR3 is TGTGCCAGCAGCCCGAGCGGGAGTGTGGGCAATGAGCAGTTCTTC.

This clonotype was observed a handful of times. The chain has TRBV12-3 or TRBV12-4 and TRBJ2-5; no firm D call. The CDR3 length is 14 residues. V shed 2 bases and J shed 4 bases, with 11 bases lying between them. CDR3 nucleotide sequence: TGTGCCAGCAGTTTACCTCCATTCCGAGAGACCCAGTACTTC. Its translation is CASSLPPFRETQYF.

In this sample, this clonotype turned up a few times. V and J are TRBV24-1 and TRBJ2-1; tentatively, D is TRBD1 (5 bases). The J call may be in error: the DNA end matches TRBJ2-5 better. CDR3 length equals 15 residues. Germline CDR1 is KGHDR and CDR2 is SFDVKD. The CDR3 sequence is CATSDLGEDGETQYF. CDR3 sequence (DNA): TGTGCCACCAGTGATTTAGGGGAAGACGGGGAGACCCAGTACTTC.

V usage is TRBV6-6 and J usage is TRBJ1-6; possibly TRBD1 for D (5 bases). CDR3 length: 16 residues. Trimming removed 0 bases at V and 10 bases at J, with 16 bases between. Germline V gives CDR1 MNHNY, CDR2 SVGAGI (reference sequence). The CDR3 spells CASSYSRGALGSPLHF. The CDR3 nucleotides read TGTGCCAGCAGTTACTCGAGAGGGGCGCTTGGGTCACCCCTCCACTTT.

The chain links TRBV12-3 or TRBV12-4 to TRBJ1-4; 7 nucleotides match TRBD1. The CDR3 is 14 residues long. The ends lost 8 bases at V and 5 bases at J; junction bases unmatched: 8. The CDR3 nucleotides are TGTGCCAGCGGCCTGACAGGGTGGAATGAAAAACTGTTTTTT. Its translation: CASGLTGWNEKLFF.

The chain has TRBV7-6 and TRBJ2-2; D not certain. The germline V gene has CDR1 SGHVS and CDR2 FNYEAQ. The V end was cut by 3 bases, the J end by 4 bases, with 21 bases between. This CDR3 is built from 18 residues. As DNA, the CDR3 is TGTGCCAGCAGCTTTTTCCAGGCCAGGTCTTGGAGCACCGGGGAGCTGTTTTTT. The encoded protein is CASSFFQARSWSTGELFF.

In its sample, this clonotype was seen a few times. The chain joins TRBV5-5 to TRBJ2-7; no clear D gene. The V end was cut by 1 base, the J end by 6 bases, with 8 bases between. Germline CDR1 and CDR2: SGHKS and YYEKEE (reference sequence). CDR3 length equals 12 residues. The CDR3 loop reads CASSLYSGEQYF. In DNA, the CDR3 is TGTGCCAGCAGCTTGTATTCCGGCGAGCAGTACTTC.

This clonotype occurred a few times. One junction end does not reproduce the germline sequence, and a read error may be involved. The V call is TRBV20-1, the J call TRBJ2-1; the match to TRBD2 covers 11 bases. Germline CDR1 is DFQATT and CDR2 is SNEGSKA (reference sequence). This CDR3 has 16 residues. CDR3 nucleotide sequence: TGCAGCGCTAGCAGCGCCGGGACTAGCGGCTACAATGAGCAGTTCTTC. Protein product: CSASSAGTSGYNEQFF.

Here the CDR3 DNA reads TGTGCCAGCAAGGGTGGGAACGAGCAGTACTTC. Protein: CASKGGNEQYF. The chain employs TRBV3-1 and TRBJ2-7; D is undetermined. CDR3 length equals 11 residues. V was shortened by 7 bases and J by 5 bases, with 9 bases between the two germline ends. Germline-derived CDR1 and CDR2 are LGHDT and YNNKEL (reference sequence).

The CDR3 DNA reads as TGTGCCAGCAGCCAAGGTTCATCAAACTGGGATGAGCAGTTCTTC. Translating it yields CASSQGSSNWDEQFF. V gene TRBV4-2 combines with J gene TRBJ2-5; D remains unclear. The J call may be faulty, since TRBJ2-1 better matches the DNA end. Germline lookup yields CDR1 LGHNA and CDR2 YNFKEQ. There are 15 residues in the CDR3.

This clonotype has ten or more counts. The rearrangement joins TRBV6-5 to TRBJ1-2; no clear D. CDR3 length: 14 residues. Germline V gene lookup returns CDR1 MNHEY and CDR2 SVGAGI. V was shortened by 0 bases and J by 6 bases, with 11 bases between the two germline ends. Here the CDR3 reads CASSYSTAAHGYTF. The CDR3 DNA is TGTGCCAGCAGTTACTCGACGGCAGCCCATGGCTACACCTTC.

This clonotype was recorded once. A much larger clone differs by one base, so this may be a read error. The CDR3 DNA sequence: TGTGCCGGCAGTGACGGGGGGGCCTACAATGAGCAGTTCTTC. It encodes CAGSDGGAYNEQFF. The chain joins TRBV6-4 to TRBJ2-1; TRBD2 matches 8 bases. The germline V gene has CDR1 MRHNA and CDR2 SNTAGT. The CDR3 length is 14 residues.

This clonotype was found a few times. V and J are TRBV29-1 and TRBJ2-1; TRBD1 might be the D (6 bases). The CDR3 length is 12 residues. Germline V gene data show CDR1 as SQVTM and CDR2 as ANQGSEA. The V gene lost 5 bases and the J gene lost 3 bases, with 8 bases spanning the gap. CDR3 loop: CSVPRGYNEQFF. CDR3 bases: TGCAGCGTTCCCAGGGGCTACAATGAGCAGTTCTTC.

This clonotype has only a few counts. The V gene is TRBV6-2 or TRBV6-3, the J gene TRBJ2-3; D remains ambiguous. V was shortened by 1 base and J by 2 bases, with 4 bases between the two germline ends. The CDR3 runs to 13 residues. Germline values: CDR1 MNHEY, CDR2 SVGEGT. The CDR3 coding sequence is TGTGCCAGCAGTTACTTACTCACAGATACGCAGTATTTT. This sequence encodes CASSYLLTDTQYF.

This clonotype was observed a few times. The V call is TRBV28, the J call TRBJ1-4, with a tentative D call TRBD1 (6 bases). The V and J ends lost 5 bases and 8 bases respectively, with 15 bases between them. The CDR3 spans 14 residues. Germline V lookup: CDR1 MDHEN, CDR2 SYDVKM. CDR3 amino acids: CASSQTGNGEKLFF. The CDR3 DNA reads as TGTGCCAGCAGTCAGACAGGAAACGGAGAAAAACTGTTTTTT.